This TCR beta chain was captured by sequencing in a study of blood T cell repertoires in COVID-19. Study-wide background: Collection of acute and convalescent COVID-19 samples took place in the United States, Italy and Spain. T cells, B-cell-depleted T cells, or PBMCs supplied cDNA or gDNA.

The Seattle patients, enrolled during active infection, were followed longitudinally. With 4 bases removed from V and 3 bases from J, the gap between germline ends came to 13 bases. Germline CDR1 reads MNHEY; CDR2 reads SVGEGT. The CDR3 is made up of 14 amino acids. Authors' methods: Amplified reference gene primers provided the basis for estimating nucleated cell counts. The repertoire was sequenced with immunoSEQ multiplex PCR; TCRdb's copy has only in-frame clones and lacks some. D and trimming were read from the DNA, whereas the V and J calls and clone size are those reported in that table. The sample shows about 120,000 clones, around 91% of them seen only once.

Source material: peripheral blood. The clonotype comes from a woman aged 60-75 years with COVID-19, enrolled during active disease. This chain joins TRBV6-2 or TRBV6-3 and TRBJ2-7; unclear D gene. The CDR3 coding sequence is TGTGCCAGCAGTTGGCACAGCCCTTACTACGAGCAGTACTTC. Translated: CASSWHSPYYEQYF.